This T cell receptor beta chain was captured by sequencing in a study of T cell repertoires in ileal Crohn's disease. Whole-study results and caveats: Compared with CD4 T cells, sorted CD8 cells carried more expanded clones.

Sequenced by immunoSEQ multiplex PCR; TCRdb stores in-frame clones only, minus some. Of about 7,800 clones in the sample, approximately 85% are singletons; the top ten hold approximately 9.9%. Time point given: inflamed ileum from the surgical specimen. To note about this clone: Antigen unknown.

The CDR3 spans 14 residues. Per germline, CDR1 LNHDA and CDR2 SQIVND (reference sequence). V dropped 7 bases and J dropped 0 bases, with 11 bases sitting between them. The chain combines TRBV19 with TRBJ2-3; D gene uncertain. The source is an adult with Crohn's disease. Specimen: ileal tissue. The DNA of the CDR3 is TGTGCCAGTAAGTGGCAGCCTAGCACAGATACGCAGTATTTT. Translating it yields CASKWQPSTDTQYF.